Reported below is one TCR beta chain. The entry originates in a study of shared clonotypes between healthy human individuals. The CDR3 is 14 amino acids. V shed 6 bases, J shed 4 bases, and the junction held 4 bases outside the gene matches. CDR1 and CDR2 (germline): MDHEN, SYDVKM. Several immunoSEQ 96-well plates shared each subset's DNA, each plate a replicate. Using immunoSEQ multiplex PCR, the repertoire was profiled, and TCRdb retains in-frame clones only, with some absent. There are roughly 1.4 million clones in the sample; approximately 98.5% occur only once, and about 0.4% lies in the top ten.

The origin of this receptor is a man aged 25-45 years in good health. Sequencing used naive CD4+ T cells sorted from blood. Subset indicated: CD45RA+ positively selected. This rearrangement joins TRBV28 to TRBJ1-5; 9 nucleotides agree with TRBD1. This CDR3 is CASSVQGANQPQHF. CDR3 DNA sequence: TGTGCCAGCAGCGTACAGGGGGCTAATCAGCCCCAGCATTTT.